A selection of T cell receptor beta chains follows, all from one sample in a study of cytomegalovirus exposure and HLA in healthy donors. TCRdb's table, derived via immunoSEQ multiplex PCR, lists solely in-frame clones and lacks some. Here the sample spans around 95,000 clones, about 85% being singletons. Sequencing was carried out using PBMCs. Every receptor here comes from a female donor in good health and CMV-seropositive. The CDR3 runs from the conserved cysteine through the conserved F or W. D genes are given only for firm matches. For some rows the clone size is stated as once, few or many, or as a class when expanded; others skip it.

CDR3 protein,CDR3 DNA,D gene,CDR3 length,J gene,clone size,V gene
CASSYTGAGDRGQGTEAFF,TGCGCCAGCAGCTATACCGGGGCGGGGGACAGGGGTCAGGGTACTGAAGCTTTCTTT,TRBD1,19,TRBJ1-1,-,TRBV5-1
CASSLSWDRDNNEQFF,TGTGCCAGCAGCTTATCGTGGGACAGGGACAACAATGAGCAGTTCTTC,TRBD1,16,TRBJ2-1,once,TRBV7-9
CASSGSDRGVCEQYF,TGTGCCAGCAGTGGCTCCGACAGGGGAGTTTGCGAGCAGTACTTC,TRBD1,15,TRBJ2-7,-,TRBV6-1
CASRQTNYGYTF,TGTGCCAGTAGACAGACTAACTATGGCTACACCTTC,-,12,TRBJ1-2,-,TRBV2
CASSPWLGQPQHF,TGTGCCAGCAGCCCGTGGTTGGGCCAGCCCCAGCATTTT,-,13,TRBJ1-5,-,TRBV11-2
CASSLGGGNTEAFF,TGTGCCAGCAGCTTAGGAGGGGGGAACACTGAAGCTTTCTTT,-,14,TRBJ1-1,-,TRBV13
CASRPGTENTEAFF,TGTGCCAGCAGACCTGGGACAGAGAACACTGAAGCTTTCTTT,TRBD1,14,TRBJ1-1,-,TRBV6-6
CASSYPGQGGSETQYF,TGTGCCAGCAGTTACCCGGGACAAGGGGGTTCAGAGACCCAGTACTTC,-,16,TRBJ2-5,few,TRBV6-6
CASRGGSSTDTQYF,TGTGCCAGCAGGGGGGGTTCCTCCACAGATACGCAGTATTTT,-,14,TRBJ2-3,-,TRBV2
CASSFVELDTEAFF,TGCGCCAGCAGCTTCGTGGAGTTGGACACTGAAGCTTTCTTT,-,14,TRBJ1-1,-,TRBV5-1
CASSQDGVVGQYF,TGCGCCAGCAGCCAAGACGGGGTGGTCGGGCAGTACTTC,-,13,TRBJ2-7,few,TRBV4-1
CASSDFPTGSISWYGYTF,TGTGCCAGCAGTGACTTTCCGACAGGGTCCATCTCGTGGTATGGCTACACCTTC,TRBD1,18,TRBJ1-2,-,TRBV6-4
CASSFGGPGVNTEAFF,TGTGCCAGCAGCTTCGGGGGGCCAGGGGTCAACACTGAAGCTTTCTTT,-,16,TRBJ1-1,-,TRBV5-6
CASSGGGSPSGNTIYF,TGTGCCAGCAGTGGGGGAGGTTCCCCCTCTGGAAACACCATATATTTT,-,16,TRBJ1-3,-,TRBV2
CASSLYPSVGAGGTDTQYF,TGTGCCAGCAGTTTATATCCTAGCGTGGGCGCGGGTGGCACAGATACGCAGTATTTT,-,19,TRBJ2-3,once,TRBV27
CASSLVAGGVGNTIYF,TGTGCCAGCAGCTTAGTGGCAGGGGGCGTTGGAAACACCATATATTTT,TRBD1,16,TRBJ1-3,-,TRBV7-8
CASSSGQGASYGYTF,TGTGCCAGCAGTTCGGGACAGGGGGCCTCTTATGGCTACACCTTC,TRBD1,15,TRBJ1-2,-,TRBV27
CAWSGNSASPSSYNEQFF,TGTGCCTGGAGTGGGAATAGCGCAAGCCCAAGCTCCTACAATGAGCAGTTCTTC,-,18,TRBJ2-1,-,TRBV30
CASNPSGTIKTQYF,TGTGCCAGCAACCCGTCGGGAACCATTAAGACGCAGTATTTT,-,14,TRBJ2-3,-,TRBV28
CASSRTDSYEQYF,TGTGCCAGCAGCCGGACTGATTCTTACGAGCAGTACTTC,-,13,TRBJ2-7,-,TRBV2
CASRVGQNNEQFF,TGCGCCAGCAGGGTGGGACAGAACAATGAGCAGTTCTTC,TRBD1,13,TRBJ2-1,-,TRBV5-1
CASRLGQTIYGYTF,TGTGCCAGCAGGCTGGGACAGACGATCTATGGCTACACCTTC,TRBD1,14,TRBJ1-2,few,TRBV2
CASSTIPRTGEETQYF,TGTGCCAGCAGTACTATACCCCGGACAGGGGAAGAGACCCAGTACTTC,TRBD1,16,TRBJ2-5,-,TRBV27
CASSLERTGYGYTF,TGTGCCAGCAGTCTTGAGAGGACAGGCTATGGCTACACCTTC,TRBD1,14,TRBJ1-2,-,TRBV6-1
CASSLAFWGGSGNTIYF,TGTGCCAGCAGCTTAGCGTTTTGGGGGGGATCTGGAAACACCATATATTTT,-,17,TRBJ1-3,-,TRBV7-8
CSSSSTGGPSSYNSPLHF,TGTTCCAGCAGCTCAACAGGGGGCCCGAGCTCCTATAATTCACCCCTCCACTTT,TRBD1,18,TRBJ1-6,-,TRBV7-9
CASSIVLASGFDHEQYF,TGTGCCAGTAGTATAGTATTGGCTAGCGGGTTCGACCACGAGCAGTACTTC,TRBD2,17,TRBJ2-7,-,TRBV19
CATLGGRGLLTEAFF,TGCGCCACTTTAGGAGGCAGGGGGTTACTCACTGAAGCTTTCTTT,TRBD1,15,TRBJ1-1,once,TRBV10-2
CASSQDPGVRGNYGYTF,TGTGCCAGCAGCCAAGATCCCGGAGTCCGAGGTAACTATGGCTACACCTTC,-,17,TRBJ1-2,-,TRBV4-2
CASSDGGWGEAFF,TGTGCCAGCAGTGACGGGGGCTGGGGTGAAGCTTTCTTT,-,13,TRBJ1-1,-,TRBV6-4
CASSLTGGAVNTEAFF,TGTGCCAGCAGTCTCACAGGGGGCGCGGTGAACACTGAAGCTTTCTTT,TRBD1,16,TRBJ1-1,-,TRBV28
CASSFRGVAQPQHF,TGTGCCAGCAGTTTTCGGGGGGTGGCTCAGCCCCAGCATTTT,-,14,TRBJ1-5,-,TRBV28
CASSLAGAPGELFF,TGTGCCAGCAGCTTGGCAGGGGCTCCCGGGGAGCTGTTTTTT,-,14,TRBJ2-2,-,TRBV5-4
CASSVVAGGLVPQHF,TGTGCCAGCAGCGTAGTTGCCGGGGGGTTGGTGCCCCAGCATTTT,-,15,TRBJ1-5,once,TRBV9
CASSEYRSISNQPQHF,TGTGCCAGCAGTGAATATAGATCGATTAGCAATCAGCCCCAGCATTTT,-,16,TRBJ1-5,-,TRBV2
CASSLTGGSDTIYF,TGCGCCAGCAGCTTGACAGGGGGCTCAGACACCATATATTTT,TRBD1,14,TRBJ1-3,-,TRBV5-1
CASSIAQSYEQYF,TGTGCCAGTAGTATAGCTCAGTCCTACGAGCAGTACTTC,-,13,TRBJ2-7,-,TRBV19
CASSVTGASGELFF,TGTGCCAGTAGTGTAACAGGGGCCTCCGGGGAGCTGTTTTTT,TRBD1,14,TRBJ2-2,-,TRBV19
CATSRTRQEPNQPQHF,TGTGCCACCAGCAGAACCAGACAGGAGCCTAATCAGCCCCAGCATTTT,-,16,TRBJ1-5,-,TRBV15
CASSLVGTGIDYEQYF,TGTGCCAGCAGCTTAGTGGGGACAGGGATCGACTACGAGCAGTACTTC,TRBD1,16,TRBJ2-7,-,TRBV13
CASSEAGFYNEQFF,TGTGCCAGCAGTGAAGCGGGATTCTACAATGAGCAGTTCTTC,-,14,TRBJ2-1,-,TRBV25-1
CASSSGGGSGGQETQYF,TGCGCCAGCAGCTCCGGAGGGGGTAGCGGGGGGCAAGAGACCCAGTACTTC,TRBD2,17,TRBJ2-5,-,TRBV5-1
CAISGGLAGPTGELFF,TGTGCCATCAGTGGGGGACTAGCGGGACCCACCGGGGAGCTGTTTTTT,TRBD2,16,TRBJ2-2,-,TRBV10-3
CSVDRLAGISYEQYF,TGCAGCGTTGATAGACTAGCGGGGATCTCCTACGAGCAGTACTTC,TRBD2,15,TRBJ2-7,-,TRBV29-1
CASSPLRTGGVWTEAFF,TGTGCCAGCTCACCACTCAGGACAGGGGGCGTGTGGACTGAAGCTTTCTTT,TRBD1,17,TRBJ1-1,-,TRBV18
CASSLGTSPTYNEQFF,TGTGCCAGCAGCTTGGGGACAAGTCCGACCTACAATGAGCAGTTCTTC,-,16,TRBJ2-1,-,TRBV7-6
CASRETGNTEAFF,TGTGCCAGCAGAGAGACAGGGAACACTGAAGCTTTCTTT,-,13,TRBJ1-1,-,TRBV2
CASRDRPYEQYF,TGTGCCAGCAGAGACAGACCCTACGAGCAGTACTTC,-,12,TRBJ2-7,-,TRBV6-1
CASSPSGGYEQYF,TGTGCCAGCAGTCCCTCAGGGGGCTACGAGCAGTACTTC,TRBD1,13,TRBJ2-7,-,TRBV27
CASSLRSPGGTITYEQYF,TGTGCCAGCAGCCTTAGAAGTCCAGGGGGAACTATAACCTACGAGCAGTACTTC,TRBD1,18,TRBJ2-7,-,TRBV11-1
CASSLPRGYFDNQPQHF,TGTGCCAGCAGTTTACCCAGGGGCTACTTCGACAATCAGCCCCAGCATTTT,-,17,TRBJ1-5,-,TRBV28
CSVAGGSSYNEQFF,TGCAGCGTTGCAGGGGGGAGCTCCTACAATGAGCAGTTCTTC,-,14,TRBJ2-1,-,TRBV29-1
CASSQGGTRSPLHF,TGTGCCAGCAGCCAGGGGGGTACAAGGTCACCCCTCCACTTT,TRBD1,14,TRBJ1-6,-,TRBV7-3